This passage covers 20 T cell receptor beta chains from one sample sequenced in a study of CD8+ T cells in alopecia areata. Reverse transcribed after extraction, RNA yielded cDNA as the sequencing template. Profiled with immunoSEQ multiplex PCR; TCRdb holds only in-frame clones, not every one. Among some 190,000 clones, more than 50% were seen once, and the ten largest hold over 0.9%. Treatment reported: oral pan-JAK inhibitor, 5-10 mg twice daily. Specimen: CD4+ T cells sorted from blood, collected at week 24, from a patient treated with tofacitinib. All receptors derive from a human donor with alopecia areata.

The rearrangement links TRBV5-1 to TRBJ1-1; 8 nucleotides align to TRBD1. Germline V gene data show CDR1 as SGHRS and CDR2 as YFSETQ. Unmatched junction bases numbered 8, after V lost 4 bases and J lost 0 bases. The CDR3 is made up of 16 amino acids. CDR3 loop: CASSPRQGMMNTEAFF. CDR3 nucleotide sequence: TGCGCCAGCAGCCCTCGACAGGGGATGATGAACACTGAAGCTTTCTTT. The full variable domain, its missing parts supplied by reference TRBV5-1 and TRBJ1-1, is KAGVTQTPRYLIKTRGQQVTLSCSPISGHRSVSWYQQTPGQGLQFLFEYFSETQRNKGNFPGRFSGRQFSNSRSEMNVSTLELGDSALYLCASSPRQGMMNTEAFFGQGTRLTVV.

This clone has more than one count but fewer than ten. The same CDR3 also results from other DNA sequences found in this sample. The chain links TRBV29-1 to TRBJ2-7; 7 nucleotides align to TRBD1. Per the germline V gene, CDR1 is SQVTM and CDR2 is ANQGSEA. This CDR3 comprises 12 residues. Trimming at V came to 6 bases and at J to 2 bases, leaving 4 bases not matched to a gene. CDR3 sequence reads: CSVRDSPYEQYF. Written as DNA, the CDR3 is TGCAGCGTCCGGGACAGTCCCTACGAGCAGTACTTC.

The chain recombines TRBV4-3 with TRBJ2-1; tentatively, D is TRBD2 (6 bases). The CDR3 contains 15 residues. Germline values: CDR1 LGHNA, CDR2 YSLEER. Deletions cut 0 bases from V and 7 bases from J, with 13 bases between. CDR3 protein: CASSQEVGLANEQFF. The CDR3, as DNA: TGCGCCAGCAGCCAAGAGGTGGGCCTAGCGAATGAGCAGTTCTTC.

The CDR3 protein is CASSDGIRLAEDTQYF. The CDR3 nucleotides read TGTGCCAGCAGTGATGGGATCAGACTAGCTGAGGATACGCAGTATTTT. The gene calls are TRBV25-1 and TRBJ2-3; 7 bases agree with TRBD2. Trimming at V came to 3 bases and at J to 6 bases, leaving 12 bases not matched to a gene. The CDR3 runs to 16 residues. Germline CDR1 is MGHDK and CDR2 is SYGVNS.

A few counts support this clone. CDR3 residues: CASSQVSGTSREQYF. For the CDR3, the DNA is TGCGCCAGCAGCCAGGTCAGCGGGACTAGTCGCGAGCAGTACTTC. V gene TRBV4-3 combines with J gene TRBJ2-7, with TRBD2 matching over 8 bases. Germline values: CDR1 LGHNA, CDR2 YSLEER. The CDR3 is 15 residues long. Trimming cost V 3 bases and J 6 bases; bases outside gene matches: 10.

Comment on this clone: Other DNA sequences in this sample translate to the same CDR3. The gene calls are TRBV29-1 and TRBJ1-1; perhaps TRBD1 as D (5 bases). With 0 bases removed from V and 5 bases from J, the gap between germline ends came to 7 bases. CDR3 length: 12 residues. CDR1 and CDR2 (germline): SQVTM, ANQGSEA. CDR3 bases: TGCAGCGTTGAAGATCCAGGGACTGAAGCTTTCTTT. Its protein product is CSVEDPGTEAFF.

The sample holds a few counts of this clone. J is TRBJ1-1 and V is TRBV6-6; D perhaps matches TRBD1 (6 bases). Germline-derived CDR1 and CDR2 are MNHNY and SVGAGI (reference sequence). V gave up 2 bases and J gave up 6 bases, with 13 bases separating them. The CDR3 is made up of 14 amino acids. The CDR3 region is CASSYGGGYPEAFF. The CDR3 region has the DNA TGTGCCAGCAGTTACGGCGGGGGCTACCCTGAAGCTTTCTTT.

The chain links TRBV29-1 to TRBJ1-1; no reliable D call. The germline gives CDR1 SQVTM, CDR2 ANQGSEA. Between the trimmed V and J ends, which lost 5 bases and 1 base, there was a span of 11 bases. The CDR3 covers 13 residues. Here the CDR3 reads CSVSLLTNTEAFF. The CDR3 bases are TGCAGCGTTTCACTACTGACGAACACTGAAGCTTTCTTT.

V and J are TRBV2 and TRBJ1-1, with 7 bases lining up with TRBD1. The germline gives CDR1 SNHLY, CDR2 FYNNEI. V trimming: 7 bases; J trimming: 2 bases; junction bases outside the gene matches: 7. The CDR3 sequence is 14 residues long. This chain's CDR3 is CASTLDRKNTEAFF. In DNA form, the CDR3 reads TGTGCCAGCACCTTGGACAGGAAAAACACTGAAGCTTTCTTT.

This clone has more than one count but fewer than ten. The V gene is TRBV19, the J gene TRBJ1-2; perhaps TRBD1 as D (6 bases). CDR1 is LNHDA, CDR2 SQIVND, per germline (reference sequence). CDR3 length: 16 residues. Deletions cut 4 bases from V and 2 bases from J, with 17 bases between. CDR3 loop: CASSTTTGRGNYGYTF. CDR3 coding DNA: TGTGCCAGTAGTACCACGACAGGTCGGGGGAACTATGGCTACACCTTC.

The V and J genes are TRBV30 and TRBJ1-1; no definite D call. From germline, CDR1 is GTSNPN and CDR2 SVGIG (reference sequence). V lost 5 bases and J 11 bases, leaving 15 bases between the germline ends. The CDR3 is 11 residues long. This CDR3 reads CAWGKRENAFF. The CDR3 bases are TGTGCCTGGGGCAAAAGGGAGAATGCTTTCTTT.

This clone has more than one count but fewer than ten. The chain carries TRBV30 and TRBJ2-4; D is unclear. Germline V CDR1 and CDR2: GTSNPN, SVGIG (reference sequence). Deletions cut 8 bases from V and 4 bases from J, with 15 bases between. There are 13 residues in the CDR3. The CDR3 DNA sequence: TGTGCCGGAGAGGCAGGTTTGAAAAACATTCAGTACTTC. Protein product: CAGEAGLKNIQYF.

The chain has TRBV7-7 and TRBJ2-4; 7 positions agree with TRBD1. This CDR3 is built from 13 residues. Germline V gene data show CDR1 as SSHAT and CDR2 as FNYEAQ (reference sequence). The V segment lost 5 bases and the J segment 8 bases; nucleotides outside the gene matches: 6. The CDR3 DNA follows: TGTGCCAGCAGCGCCCGGCAGGGGGACATTCAGTACTTC. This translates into CASSARQGDIQYF.

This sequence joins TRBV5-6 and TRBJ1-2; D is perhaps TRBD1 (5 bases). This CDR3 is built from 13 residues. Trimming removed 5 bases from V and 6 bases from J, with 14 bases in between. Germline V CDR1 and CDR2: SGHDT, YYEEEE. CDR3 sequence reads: CASRPRDWDGYTF. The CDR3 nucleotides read TGTGCCAGCAGACCTCGGGACTGGGATGGCTACACCTTC.

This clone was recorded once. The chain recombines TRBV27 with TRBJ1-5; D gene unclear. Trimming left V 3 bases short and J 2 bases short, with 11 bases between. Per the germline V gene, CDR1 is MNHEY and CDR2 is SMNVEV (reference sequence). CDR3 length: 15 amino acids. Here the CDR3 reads CASSLRLEGNQPQHF. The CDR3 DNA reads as TGTGCCAGCAGTTTGCGGCTGGAAGGCAATCAGCCCCAGCATTTT.

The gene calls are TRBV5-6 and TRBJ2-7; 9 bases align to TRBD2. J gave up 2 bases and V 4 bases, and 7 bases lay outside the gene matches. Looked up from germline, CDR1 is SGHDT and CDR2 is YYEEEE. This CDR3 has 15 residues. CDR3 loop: CASSLRLAVAYEQYF. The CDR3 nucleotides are TGTGCCAGCAGCCTACGACTAGCGGTTGCCTACGAGCAGTACTTC. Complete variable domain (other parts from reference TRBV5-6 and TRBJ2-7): DAGVTQSPTHLIKTRGQQVTLRCSPKSGHDTVSWYQQALGQGPQFIFQYYEEEERQRGNFPDRFSGHQFPNYSSELNVNALLLGDSALYLCASSLRLAVAYEQYFGPGTRLTVT.

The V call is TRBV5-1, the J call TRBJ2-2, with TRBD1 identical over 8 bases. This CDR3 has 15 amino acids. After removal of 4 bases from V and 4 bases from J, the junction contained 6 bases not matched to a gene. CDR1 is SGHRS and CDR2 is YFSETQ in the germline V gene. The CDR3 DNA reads TGCGCCAGCAGCAAGCGACAGGGGAGCACCGGGGAGCTGTTTTTT. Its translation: CASSKRQGSTGELFF.

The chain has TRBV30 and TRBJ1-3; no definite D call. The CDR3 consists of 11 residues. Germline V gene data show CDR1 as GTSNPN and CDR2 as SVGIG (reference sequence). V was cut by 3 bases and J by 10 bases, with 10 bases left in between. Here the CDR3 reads CAWSSPGTIYF. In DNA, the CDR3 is TGTGCCTGGAGCTCTCCGGGGACCATATATTTT.

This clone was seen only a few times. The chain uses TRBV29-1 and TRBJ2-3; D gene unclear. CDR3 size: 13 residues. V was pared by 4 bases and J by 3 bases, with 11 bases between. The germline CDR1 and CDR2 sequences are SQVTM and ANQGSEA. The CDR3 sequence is CSVGWGGTDTQYF. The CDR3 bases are TGCAGCGTTGGTTGGGGTGGGACAGATACGCAGTATTTT.

CDR3 in DNA: TGCAGCGTTGAAGATGGGTCGGGTCAGCCCCAGCATTTT. This encodes CSVEDGSGQPQHF. The genes are TRBV29-1 and TRBJ1-5; D is undetermined. CDR3 length equals 13 residues. Trimming took off 0 bases at V and 6 bases at J, with 9 bases between the two ends. Germline V gene data show CDR1 as SQVTM and CDR2 as ANQGSEA. Based on the CDR3 plus reference TRBV29-1 and TRBJ1-5, the full variable domain is SAVISQKPSRDICQRGTSLTIQCQVDSQVTMMFWYRQQPGQSLTLIATANQGSEATYESGFVIDKFPISRPNLTFSTLTVSNMSPEDSSIYLCSVEDGSGQPQHFGDGTRLSIL.